The 30 T cell receptor beta chains listed next were all sequenced from one sample in a study of blood T cell repertoires in COVID-19. The assay was immunoSEQ multiplex PCR, and TCRdb's table has in-frame clones only and misses some. The data hold around 200,000 clones, with less than 90% observed a single time. The sequenced material came from peripheral blood. Every receptor here comes from a man between 65 and 85 years old with active or convalescent COVID-19.

The genes are TRBV7-8 and TRBJ2-5, with D possibly TRBD1 on 5 matching bases. There are 15 residues in the CDR3. The germline CDR1 and CDR2 sequences are SGHVS and FQNEAQ. The V gene lost 3 bases and the J gene lost 5 bases, with 16 bases spanning the gap. This CDR3 is CASSLGRARLETQYF. The CDR3 coding sequence is TGTGCCAGCAGCTTGGGCAGGGCAAGATTGGAGACCCAGTACTTC.

The V and J genes are TRBV5-4 and TRBJ2-7; TRBD1 might be the D (6 bases). V lost 0 bases, J lost 2 bases, and 12 bases lay in between. There are 15 residues in the CDR3. Germline V lookup: CDR1 SGHNT, CDR2 YYREEE (reference sequence). CDR3 in amino acids: CASSLVQGNTYEQYF. CDR3 in DNA: TGTGCCAGCAGCTTGGTCCAGGGGAATACCTACGAGCAGTACTTC.

The chain links TRBV6-2 or TRBV6-3 to TRBJ1-6; 9 bases agree with TRBD1. The germline gives CDR1 MNHEY, CDR2 SVGEGT. After removal of 2 bases from V and 13 bases from J, the junction contained 6 bases not matched to a gene. This CDR3 has 14 amino acids. The CDR3 here is CASSYGTGKLPLHF. For the CDR3, the DNA is TGTGCCAGCAGTTACGGGACAGGGAAGCTCCCCCTCCACTTT.

V usage is TRBV7-8 and J usage is TRBJ1-2; tentatively, D is TRBD1 (6 bases). V lost 5 bases, J lost 9 bases, and 19 bases lay in between. Germline-derived CDR1 and CDR2 are SGHVS and FQNEAQ. The CDR3 spans 14 residues. The CDR3 region has the DNA TGTGCCAGCAGCCGAGGACAGCGCCTATGGAGCTACACCTTC. Protein: CASSRGQRLWSYTF.

This clone was recorded a few times. This rearrangement joins TRBV30 to TRBJ1-4, with D hard to call. CDR1 is GTSNPN, CDR2 SVGIG, per germline (reference sequence). The V end was cut by 4 bases, the J end by 0 bases, with 9 bases between. This CDR3 has 14 amino acids. The CDR3 spells CAWTSYATNEKLFF. Written as DNA, the CDR3 is TGTGCCTGGACCTCTTATGCAACTAATGAAAAACTGTTTTTT.

The chain uses TRBV6-4 and TRBJ2-3; perhaps TRBD1 as D (5 bases). Germline V gives CDR1 MRHNA, CDR2 SNTAGT. This CDR3 has 17 amino acids. The germline V and J ends were trimmed by 0 bases and 2 bases, with 15 bases remaining between them. The DNA of the CDR3 is TGTGCCAGCAGTGACTCGGGGCCCGGTGGTCACACAGATACGCAGTATTTT. Its protein product is CASSDSGPGGHTDTQYF.

This clone came up once. The chain recombines TRBV18 with TRBJ1-1; D unclear. CDR3 length: 16 amino acids. The germline CDR1 and CDR2 sequences are KGHSH and LQKENI. Trimming left V 0 bases short and J 4 bases short, with 15 bases between. Here the CDR3 reads CASSPPSRRSGTEAFF. The CDR3 coding sequence is TGTGCCAGCTCACCACCGAGTCGGCGAAGCGGCACTGAAGCTTTCTTT.

The rearrangement links TRBV18 to TRBJ1-4; 8 bases line up with TRBD1. Trimming took 5 bases from V and 5 from J; bases not matched to a gene: 4. This CDR3 is 14 amino acids long. In germline, CDR1 is KGHSH, CDR2 LQKENI. The CDR3 DNA is TGTGCCAGCTCAGCCGGGACAGGAAATGAAAAACTGTTTTTT. Amino acids: CASSAGTGNEKLFF.

The chain's CDR3 is CSVEGRRNTEAFF. The CDR3 region has the DNA TGCAGCGTTGAAGGTCGCAGGAACACTGAAGCTTTCTTT. The chain joins TRBV29-1 to TRBJ1-1; D gene uncertain. The CDR3 has 13 amino acids. The germline V gene encodes CDR1 SQVTM and CDR2 ANQGSEA. Deletions cut 1 base from V and 1 base from J, with 7 bases between.

The CDR3 reads CSASKGGANYEQYF. The CDR3 nucleotides read TGCAGTGCTAGTAAGGGGGGGGCGAACTACGAGCAGTACTTC. This chain joins TRBV20-1 and TRBJ2-7; maybe TRBD2 (7 bases). The germline gives CDR1 DFQATT, CDR2 SNEGSKA (reference sequence). Trimming cost V 3 bases and J 3 bases, with 15 bases left between them. The CDR3 has 14 residues.

The chain combines TRBV6-5 with TRBJ2-5; 9 bases map to TRBD1. Per germline, CDR1 MNHEY and CDR2 SVGAGI. This CDR3 contains 14 residues. V dropped 5 bases and J dropped 1; count of bases not matched to a gene: 2. The CDR3 spells CASSNRGLQETQYF. The CDR3 DNA reads as TGTGCCAGCAGTAACAGGGGGCTCCAAGAGACCCAGTACTTC.

This clone was found many times. The chain joins TRBV11-2 to TRBJ1-6; 8 positions agree with TRBD1. This CDR3 is built from 15 residues. J gave up 10 bases and V 5 bases, and 10 bases lay outside the gene matches. Germline-derived CDR1 and CDR2 are SGHAT and FQNNGV. CDR3 coding DNA: TGTGCCAGCAGCATCGACAGGGGAGGGCACTCACCCCTCCACTTT. This gives the protein CASSIDRGGHSPLHF.

The V gene is TRBV28, the J gene TRBJ1-5; weak D call: TRBD1 (5 bases). The CDR3 runs to 15 residues. V dropped 7 bases and J dropped 3 bases, with 16 bases sitting between them. Germline V lookup: CDR1 MDHEN, CDR2 SYDVKM. CDR3 sequence: CASTKSGGNNQPQHF. The CDR3 nucleotides are TGTGCCAGCACCAAGAGTGGGGGGAACAATCAGCCCCAGCATTTT.

The chain combines TRBV6-5 with TRBJ1-5; a possible D gene is TRBD1 (6 bases). This CDR3 region has 14 residues. Germline CDR1 is MNHEY and CDR2 is SVGAGI. Trimming left V 5 bases short and J 11 bases short, with 19 bases between. Written as DNA, the CDR3 is TGTGCCAGCAGTAGCCAGGGGCCGGAGGTAGCCCAGCATTTT. This codes for CASSSQGPEVAQHF.

This chain links TRBV11-1 with TRBJ2-3; D possibly corresponds to TRBD2 (6 bases). CDR3 length: 13 residues. CDR1 and CDR2 from the germline V gene are SGHAT and FQDESV (reference sequence). Trimming took 1 base from V and 10 from J, leaving 12 bases between them. This CDR3 is CASSLDRTGAQYF. CDR3 bases: TGTGCCAGCAGCTTAGACAGGACGGGAGCGCAGTATTTT.

The chain couples TRBV6-5 to TRBJ1-4, with 9 bases that match TRBD1. CDR1 MNHEY and CDR2 SVGAGI come from the germline V gene. The length of the CDR3 is 16 residues. Trimming removed 2 bases from V and 3 bases from J; junction bases left unmatched: 4. The DNA of the CDR3 is TGTGCCAGCAGTTACCGATGGACAGGGGCTAATGAAAAACTGTTTTTT. Protein sequence: CASSYRWTGANEKLFF.

This sequence joins TRBV28 and TRBJ1-1, with D possibly being TRBD1 (6 bases). There are 15 residues in the CDR3. Between the trimmed V and J ends, which lost 4 bases and 0 bases, there was a span of 12 bases. Germline assignment: CDR1 MDHEN and CDR2 SYDVKM. CDR3 sequence: CASSYRQVMNTEAFF. The CDR3 coding sequence is TGTGCCAGCAGTTATAGACAGGTGATGAACACTGAAGCTTTCTTT.

The V call is TRBV19, the J call TRBJ2-1, with 8 bases lining up with TRBD1. The V segment lost 5 bases and the J segment 4 bases; nucleotides outside the gene matches: 7. The CDR3 is 15 amino acids. Germline-derived CDR1 and CDR2 are LNHDA and SQIVND (reference sequence). The CDR3 region has the DNA TGTGCCAGTAGTCTCCGACAGGGGCTTTACAATGAGCAGTTCTTC. Translating it yields CASSLRQGLYNEQFF.

The rearrangement uses TRBV7-3 and TRBJ1-2; 7 nucleotides align to TRBD1. Germline-derived CDR1 and CDR2 are SGHTA and FQGTGA. The CDR3 is 13 residues long. V dropped 2 bases and J dropped 7; count of bases not matched to a gene: 4. The CDR3 DNA reads TGTGCCAGCAGCTTAGCCAGGGGGTCTGGCTACACCTTC. Protein: CASSLARGSGYTF.

The CDR3 DNA reads TGTGCCAGCAGCCAATCACGGAGCCGGCCCCAGCATTTT. Translating gives CASSQSRSRPQHF. J is TRBJ1-5 and V is TRBV3-1 (or the pseudogene TRBV3-2); no firm D call. The CDR3 covers 13 residues. Germline CDR1 and CDR2: LGHDT and YNNKEL (reference sequence). With 2 bases removed from V and 9 bases from J, the gap between germline ends came to 11 bases.

This sequence joins TRBV30 and TRBJ1-2, with D possibly matching TRBD1 (5 bases). V was trimmed by 3 bases and J by 1 base, leaving 9 bases between them. CDR1 and CDR2 (germline): GTSNPN, SVGIG (reference sequence). This CDR3 comprises 13 residues. Here the CDR3 reads CAWRLGGNYGYTF. The CDR3 bases are TGTGCCTGGAGGCTGGGGGGTAACTATGGCTACACCTTC.

The J gene is TRBJ2-1, the V gene TRBV6-2 or TRBV6-3; TRBD2 matches 10 bases. Looked up from germline, CDR1 is MNHEY and CDR2 is SVGEGT. V lost 5 bases, J lost 2 bases, and 15 bases stayed unmatched. The CDR3 extends over 19 amino acids. The CDR3 is CASSPHSIQREGAYNEQFF. The CDR3 DNA reads as TGTGCCAGCAGTCCCCATTCAATACAGCGGGAGGGGGCCTACAATGAGCAGTTCTTC.

The chain couples TRBV29-1 to TRBJ2-3; 8 positions match TRBD1. Trimming removed 4 bases from V and 3 bases from J; junction bases left unmatched: 6. The CDR3 covers 14 residues. Germline CDR1 SQVTM, CDR2 ANQGSEA. The CDR3 is CSVGGQEWTDTQYF. The CDR3 nucleotides are TGCAGCGTTGGGGGACAGGAGTGGACAGATACGCAGTATTTT.

The rearrangement links TRBV2 to TRBJ1-1, with a possible D match to TRBD1 (5 bases). The germline V gene encodes CDR1 SNHLY and CDR2 FYNNEI. Trimming pared 8 bases from V and 3 bases from J, leaving 22 bases between. This CDR3 comprises 16 residues. The CDR3: CASRSIQGLWDTEAFF. Here the CDR3 DNA reads TGTGCCAGCCGATCAATTCAGGGACTTTGGGACACTGAAGCTTTCTTT.

The chain couples TRBV18 to TRBJ2-1; TRBD1 is a possible D gene (5 bases). CDR3 length: 13 residues. Trimming shortened V by 1 base and J by 8 bases, and 9 bases separated the two germline ends. Germline CDR1 KGHSH, CDR2 LQKENI. The CDR3 loop reads CASSPLTVDEQFF. The CDR3 bases are TGTGCCAGCTCACCACTGACAGTGGATGAGCAGTTCTTC.

V gene TRBV5-1 combines with J gene TRBJ2-6; the match to TRBD1 covers 7 bases. Germline V gives CDR1 SGHRS, CDR2 YFSETQ. CDR3 length: 18 residues. With V trimmed by 6 bases and J by 0 bases, 12 bases remained unmatched. The CDR3 DNA reads TGCGCCAGCAAGGAAACCGGGACAGCTGACTCTGGGGCCAACGTCCTGACTTTC. Its protein is CASKETGTADSGANVLTF.

The rearrangement links TRBV2 to TRBJ2-5, with D perhaps matching TRBD1 (6 bases). The CDR3 is 17 residues long. CDR1 and CDR2 (germline): SNHLY, FYNNEI. Trimming removed 2 bases from V and 4 bases from J, with 20 bases in between. The CDR3 sequence: CASSETLPRGQLETQYF. CDR3 sequence (DNA): TGTGCCAGCAGTGAAACTCTACCCAGGGGTCAGTTAGAGACCCAGTACTTC.

This rearrangement joins TRBV18 to TRBJ2-3, with TRBD2 as a possible D gene (5 bases). V shed 1 base and J shed 0 bases, with 11 bases lying between them. CDR1 KGHSH and CDR2 LQKENI come from the germline V gene. CDR3 length: 16 amino acids. CDR3 loop: CASSPLSGPSTDTQYF. The CDR3, as DNA: TGTGCCAGCTCACCACTAAGCGGACCGAGCACAGATACGCAGTATTTT.

This clone was seen more than once but under ten times. The chain employs TRBV7-2 and TRBJ1-4, with 7 bases fitting TRBD1. J lost 5 bases, V lost 1 base, and 4 bases had no gene match. CDR3 length: 15 residues. CDR1 SGHTA and CDR2 FQGNSA come from the germline V gene. CDR3 sequence (DNA): TGTGCCAGCAGCTTAGGGGGGACAGCAAATGAAAAACTGTTTTTT. Its protein is CASSLGGTANEKLFF.

V usage is TRBV5-1 and J usage is TRBJ2-3; D is unresolved. V was pared by 5 bases and J by 6 bases, with 10 bases between. CDR1 SGHRS and CDR2 YFSETQ come from the germline V gene. The CDR3 is 12 residues long. CDR3 DNA sequence: TGCGCCAGCAGGGGCGATGATGATACGCAGTATTTT. Translated, it gives CASRGDDDTQYF.